The following is a T cell receptor (beta chain) sequence with its context. Its antigen remains unknown. Measured with immunoSEQ multiplex PCR; TCRdb has only the in-frame clones, and not every one. The sample yields about 73,000 clones, roughly 90% seen once. CDR1 is SGHKS, CDR2 YYEKEE, per germline (reference sequence). Trimming stripped 0 bases from V and 3 bases from J, with 9 bases between. The CDR3 has 15 amino acids. This entry comes from a study of OX40 agonist ivuxolimab in advanced cancers. General observations from the study: Some nonresponders likewise displayed low normalized T-cell clonal expansion.

Source: CD4+ or CD8+ T cells sorted from blood, taken in a trial of the OX40 agonist ivuxolimab. This TCR derives from an adult with an advanced solid tumor such as melanoma, head and neck, liver or kidney cancer. The rearrangement uses TRBV5-5 and TRBJ2-2; D unresolved. Here the CDR3 reads CASSLAFTYTGELFF. DNA for the CDR3: TGTGCCAGCAGCTTGGCATTTACGTACACCGGGGAGCTGTTTTTT.